One sample yielded the 8 T cell receptor beta chains listed below, sequenced in a study of blood T cell repertoires in COVID-19. Measured with immunoSEQ multiplex PCR; TCRdb has only the in-frame clones, and not every one. The table lists about 180,000 clones, roughly 84% of them singletons, with about 6.7% in the top ten. The sequenced sample consisted of peripheral blood. The receptors stem from a woman aged 40 to 49 with COVID-19, enrolled during active disease.

This chain joins TRBV19 and TRBJ2-3; D not resolved. V was clipped by 6 bases and J by 2 bases, with 15 bases between them. The germline V gene has CDR1 LNHDA and CDR2 SQIVND (reference sequence). CDR3 length: 15 residues. In DNA, the CDR3 is TGTGCCAGTAGCCCACAGAGATCCTTCACAGATACGCAGTATTTT. Its protein is CASSPQRSFTDTQYF.

This chain connects TRBV7-8 to TRBJ2-2; the D is unclear. This CDR3 spans 13 amino acids. Germline V gene sequence: CDR1 SGHVS, CDR2 FQNEAQ. Trimming took 1 base from V and 5 from J, leaving 5 bases between them. CDR3 region: CASSLDQTGELFF. The CDR3 DNA is TGTGCCAGCAGCTTAGATCAGACCGGGGAGCTGTTTTTT.

This chain joins TRBV15 and TRBJ2-2; D uncertain. The V end lost 5 bases, the J end lost 2 bases, and 9 bases lay between the germline ends. The germline CDR1 and CDR2 sequences are LNHNV and YYDKDF (reference sequence). The CDR3 contains 14 residues. The CDR3 sequence: CATSPQLNTGELFF. The CDR3 nucleotides are TGTGCCACCAGCCCTCAACTAAACACCGGGGAGCTGTTTTTT.

The chain joins TRBV19 to TRBJ2-7, with 11 nucleotides matching TRBD1. Germline V lookup: CDR1 LNHDA, CDR2 SQIVND (reference sequence). After removal of 5 bases from V and 2 bases from J, the junction contained 5 bases not matched to a gene. This CDR3 contains 15 residues. The CDR3 is CASSSGQGGAYEQYF. Written as DNA, the CDR3 is TGTGCCAGTAGTTCGGGACAGGGGGGAGCCTACGAGCAGTACTTC.

V usage is TRBV6-5 and J usage is TRBJ1-1; 11 nucleotides line up with TRBD1. V shed 6 bases and J 4 bases; nucleotides not matched to a gene: 4. The V gene's germline CDR1 is MNHEY and CDR2 SVGAGI. CDR3 length: 14 residues. The DNA of the CDR3 is TGTGCCAGCAGACCCGGGACAGGGGGCACTGAAGCTTTCTTT. Protein product: CASRPGTGGTEAFF.

The genes are TRBV6-1 and TRBJ1-1; a weak D match, TRBD1 (5 bases). Per the germline V gene, CDR1 is MNHNS and CDR2 is SASEGT. The CDR3 extends over 17 amino acids. V dropped 1 base and J dropped 0 bases, with 15 bases sitting between them. CDR3 DNA sequence: TGTGCCAGCAGTGAAGAAGGGGCAGGATTCATGAACACTGAAGCTTTCTTT. Amino acid sequence: CASSEEGAGFMNTEAFF.

The chain employs TRBV19 and TRBJ1-6; D possibly corresponds to TRBD1 (6 bases). The germline V and J ends were trimmed by 1 base and 7 bases, with 11 bases remaining between them. CDR1 and CDR2 (germline): LNHDA, SQIVND (reference sequence). The CDR3 length is 15 residues. The CDR3 DNA is TGTGCCAGTAGTATAGCTCTGGGGGCGAATTCACCCCTCCACTTT. It translates to CASSIALGANSPLHF. The complete variable domain, with remaining parts taken from reference TRBV19 and TRBJ1-6, reads DGGITQSPKYLFRKEGQNVTLSCEQNLNHDAMYWYRQDPGQGLRLIYYSQIVNDFQKGDIAEGYSVSREKKESFPLTVTSAQKNPTAFYLCASSIALGANSPLHFGNGTRLTVT.

The chain has TRBV5-5 and TRBJ1-5, with 10 bases aligning to TRBD1. CDR1 and CDR2 (germline): SGHKS, YYEKEE (reference sequence). The CDR3 length is 15 residues. V gave up 4 bases and J gave up 6 bases; unmatched junction bases: 7. CDR3 sequence: CASSPGQGLAQPQHF. CDR3 nucleotides: TGTGCCAGCAGCCCGGGACAGGGGTTGGCTCAGCCCCAGCATTTT.